A single sample is the source of the 8 T cell receptor beta chains below, sequenced in a study of human T cells and chemical hapten exposure. Time point reported: patch test 1, 2 weeks after DPC sensitization. Treatment of the sample: therapeutic diphenylcyclopropenone sensitization with weekly scalp DPC. TCRdb passed the RACE reads through MiXCR, listing each CDR3 protein once. Of 380,000 or so distinct CDR3 sequences in the sample, 4.8% were seen once. The specimen comprised whole blood, sampled in connection with sensitization to the hapten diphenylcyclopropenone (DPC). These receptors were collected from a woman aged 45-59 years with alopecia areata. Some clones in this sample may be carry-over from other donors' samples.

This clonotype was seen repeatedly, ten times or more. V gene TRBV12-3 or TRBV12-4 combines with J gene TRBJ1-1; D gene unclear. V was shortened by 7 bases and J by 1 base, with 10 bases between the two germline ends. This CDR3 spans 13 amino acids. The CDR3 is CASTLGRNTEAFF. DNA for the CDR3: TGTGCCAGCACCCTGGGCAGGAACACTGAAGCTTTCTTT.

The rearrangement links TRBV5-6 to TRBJ2-7; TRBD2 agrees at 10 bases. The CDR3 consists of 15 residues. V trimming: 1 base; J trimming: 5 bases; junction bases outside the gene matches: 6. CDR1 and CDR2 from the germline V gene are SGHDT and YYEEEE. The CDR3 sequence is CASSLTSGVLDEQYF. The CDR3 nucleotides are TGTGCCAGCAGCTTGACTAGCGGGGTCCTCGACGAGCAGTACTTC.

The rearrangement uses TRBV28 and TRBJ1-5; D might be TRBD1 (5 bases). The CDR3 runs to 15 residues. With 6 bases removed from V and 1 base from J, the gap between germline ends came to 13 bases. CDR1 MDHEN and CDR2 SYDVKM come from the germline V gene. The CDR3 spells CASRLTGVSNQPQHF. The DNA for the CDR3 is TGTGCCAGCAGACTGACGGGGGTGAGCAATCAGCCCCAGCATTTT.

This clonotype has ten or more counts. This chain links TRBV13 with TRBJ2-7, with a tentative D call TRBD2 (5 bases). Germline CDR1 PRHDT, CDR2 FYEKMQ (reference sequence). The ends were cut back, 5 bases at V and 7 bases at J, with 18 bases in the middle. CDR3 length: 14 residues. The CDR3: CASSKTDGLGEQYF. The CDR3 nucleotides read TGTGCCAGCAGCAAAACGGACGGACTGGGGGAGCAGTACTTC. Drawing the rest from reference TRBV13 and TRBJ2-7, the complete variable domain is AAGVIQSPRHLIKEKRETATLKCYPIPRHDTVYWYQQGPGQDPQFLISFYEKMQSDKGSIPDRFSAQQFSDYHSELNMSSLELGDSALYFCASSKTDGLGEQYFGPGTRLTVT.

The DNA of the CDR3 is TGCAGTGCTTCCGGGACAAAGGGGTATAGCAATCAGCCCCAGCATTTT. It translates to CSASGTKGYSNQPQHF. This chain joins TRBV20-1 and TRBJ1-5, with D tentatively TRBD1 (6 bases). The V gene's germline CDR1 is DFQATT and CDR2 SNEGSKA (reference sequence). V gave up 5 bases and J gave up 0 bases, with 17 bases separating them. The CDR3 is 16 amino acids.

This clonotype was counted at least ten times. V gene TRBV20-1 combines with J gene TRBJ2-7; D gene ambiguous. CDR3 size: 13 residues. Germline V gene sequence: CDR1 DFQATT, CDR2 SNEGSKA (reference sequence). V was pared by 3 bases and J by 1 base, with 10 bases between. CDR3 bases: TGCAGTGCTAGTGGCACGCATTCCTACGAGCAGTACTTC. Its translation: CSASGTHSYEQYF.

This clonotype was detected ten times or more. The chain joins TRBV12-3 or TRBV12-4 to TRBJ1-2; D is ambiguous. This CDR3 has 11 residues. V was pared by 0 bases and J by 13 bases, with 9 bases between. The CDR3 nucleotides read TGTGCCAGCAGTTTAGCGTTGAGGGCCACCTTC. It encodes CASSLALRATF.

This clonotype was seen at least ten times. The chain couples TRBV4-2 to TRBJ2-7, with D perhaps given as TRBD1 or TRBD2 (5 bases each). The CDR3 contains 14 residues. V shed 1 base and J shed 5 bases, with 12 bases lying between them. Per germline, CDR1 LGHNA and CDR2 YNFKEQ. CDR3: CASSQVGDSDEQYF. The CDR3 DNA follows: TGTGCCAGCAGCCAAGTGGGAGACAGCGACGAGCAGTACTTC.